The TCR beta chain described here comes from a study of shared T cell receptors in the human thymus. The CDR3 is 15 amino acids. Losses at the gene ends were 6 bases for V and 2 bases for J; bases not matched to a gene: 6. CDR1 is MNHEY and CDR2 is SVGAGI in the germline V gene. The data were produced by immunoSEQ multiplex PCR, yet TCRdb's version contains in-frame clones alone and is incomplete. Of hundreds of thousands of clones in the sample, 87% are singletons; the top ten hold about 0.0094%. This sample was also put to use in a study of human thymus T cells. That work adds: Thymus tissue was removed during corrective cardiac surgery. Overlap was high between thymic repertoires from unrelated individuals, as reported in related research.

The receptor was isolated from a boy under two years old with a congenital heart defect. The sample comprised thymocytes. The chain recombines TRBV6-5 with TRBJ2-3, with 9 bases lining up with TRBD1. This CDR3 reads CASSAGTGNTDTQYF. The CDR3 nucleotides read TGTGCCAGCAGCGCCGGGACAGGGAACACAGATACGCAGTATTTT.